Presented here are 17 T cell receptor beta chains from one specimen sequenced in a study of CD8+CD57+ T cells in acquired aplastic anemia. TCR beta VDJ combinations and CDR3 sequences were profiled from genomic DNA. Using its own MiXCR run on the reads, TCRdb lists one record per CDR3 protein. The sample carries 150,000 or so distinct CDR3 sequences, 55% to 70% recorded once. What was sequenced was sorted CD4+, CD8+, or CD8+CD57+ T cells (not recorded which) from PBMCs. The receptors here all came from a human donor in good health.

The chain employs TRBV12-5 and TRBJ1-1, with TRBD1 as a possible D gene (5 bases). From germline, CDR1 is LGHNT and CDR2 FRNRAP. This CDR3 has 13 amino acids. V shed 2 bases and J shed 6 bases, with 10 bases lying between them. The CDR3 loop reads CASGLIGGSEAFF. As DNA, the CDR3 is TGTGCTAGTGGTTTGATTGGGGGGTCTGAAGCTTTCTTT.

This clonotype was counted ten times or more. The chain couples TRBV3-1 to TRBJ2-7; 11 bases line up with TRBD2. V lost 4 bases to trimming and J lost 2 bases; unmatched junction nucleotides: 10. The CDR3 runs to 17 residues. Per germline, CDR1 LGHDT and CDR2 YNNKEL (reference sequence). The DNA of the CDR3 is TGTGCCAGCAGCCCCGGACTAGCGGGCCTAAACCCCTACGAGCAGTACTTC. Its protein product is CASSPGLAGLNPYEQYF.

The V and J genes are TRBV7-9 and TRBJ2-5; D is unclear. In germline, CDR1 is SEHNR, CDR2 FQNEAQ (reference sequence). Trimming stripped 4 bases from V and 5 bases from J, with 8 bases between. The CDR3 extends over 12 amino acids. CDR3: CASSSAMETQYF. In DNA form, the CDR3 reads TGTGCCAGCAGCTCCGCCATGGAGACCCAGTACTTC.

This chain joins TRBV2 and TRBJ2-2, with D possibly matching TRBD1 (6 bases). Germline lookup yields CDR1 SNHLY and CDR2 FYNNEI. This CDR3 spans 14 amino acids. V was trimmed by 2 bases and J by 7 bases, leaving 11 bases between them. Here the CDR3 DNA reads TGTGCCAGCAGTGAACTAACAGGGCACGGGGAGCTGTTTTTT. This gives the protein CASSELTGHGELFF. Combining the CDR3 with reference TRBV2 and TRBJ2-2 gives the whole variable domain EPEVTQTPSHQVTQMGQEVILRCVPISNHLYFYWYRQILGQKVEFLVSFYNNEISEKSEIFDDQFSVERPDGSNFTLKIRSTKLEDSAMYFCASSELTGHGELFFGEGSRLTVL.

This clonotype came up many times. The gene calls are TRBV4-1 and TRBJ2-3; maybe TRBD1 (6 bases). V was trimmed by 4 bases and J by 3 bases, leaving 17 bases between them. The CDR3 has 16 amino acids. Germline V lookup: CDR1 MGHRA, CDR2 YSYEKL. As DNA, the CDR3 is TGCGCCAGCAGCCGACCAGGGACAATCGGAACAGATACGCAGTATTTT. This gives the protein CASSRPGTIGTDTQYF.

This clonotype has at least ten counts. The chain recombines TRBV19 with TRBJ2-1; 11 nucleotides agree with TRBD2. The CDR3 sequence is 16 residues long. V shed 5 bases, J shed 4 bases, and the junction held 7 bases outside the gene matches. Germline V gene lookup returns CDR1 LNHDA and CDR2 SQIVND (reference sequence). CDR3 region: CASSLPGLAAYNEQFF. The CDR3 nucleotides are TGTGCCAGTAGTTTGCCGGGACTAGCGGCTTACAATGAGCAGTTCTTC.

V gene TRBV5-1 combines with J gene TRBJ2-7; 7 positions match TRBD2. Germline assignment: CDR1 SGHRS and CDR2 YFSETQ. V was clipped by 3 bases and J by 4 bases; unmatched bases: 10. CDR3 size: 15 residues. The CDR3 spells CASSSGLGAGYEQYF. The CDR3 nucleotides read TGCGCCAGCAGCTCTGGACTAGGGGCGGGTTACGAGCAGTACTTC.

This clonotype was seen a handful of times. A much larger clone sits a single nucleotide away, making a read error possible. V usage is TRBV2 and J usage is TRBJ2-1, with a possible D match to TRBD2 (6 bases). Trimming took 6 bases from V and 4 from J, leaving 10 bases between them. Germline V gene lookup returns CDR1 SNHLY and CDR2 FYNNEI. This CDR3 is 13 amino acids long. The DNA of the CDR3 is TGTGCCAGCAGGGGGGGTCCGTACAATGAGCAGTTCTTC. Residues: CASRGGPYNEQFF.

The rearrangement uses TRBV15 and TRBJ2-1; D perhaps matches TRBD1 (5 bases). The CDR3 has 15 residues. CDR1 and CDR2 from the germline V gene are LNHNV and YYDKDF (reference sequence). V lost 0 bases to trimming and J lost 6 bases, with 12 bases between them. Written as DNA, the CDR3 is TGTGCCACCAGCAGAGATGGGGCCTCTCTCAATGAGCAGTTCTTC. Amino acid sequence: CATSRDGASLNEQFF.

This clonotype was picked up many times. The chain combines TRBV20-1 with TRBJ2-7; tentatively, D is TRBD1 (5 bases). The V end lost 0 bases, the J end lost 4 bases, and 13 bases lay between the germline ends. CDR1 and CDR2 from the germline V gene are DFQATT and SNEGSKA (reference sequence). CDR3 length: 14 residues. The CDR3: CSARDKDMKYEQYF. The CDR3 DNA follows: TGCAGTGCTAGAGATAAGGACATGAAGTACGAGCAGTACTTC.

For this clonotype: The CDR3 carries no conserved terminal phenylalanine or tryptophan, so it likely arises from a read error. The gene calls are TRBV7-9 and TRBJ2-7, with a possible D match to TRBD1 (5 bases). V shed 3 bases and J shed 5 bases, with 11 bases lying between them. The CDR3 covers 13 residues. Germline values: CDR1 SEHNR, CDR2 FQNEAQ (reference sequence). For the CDR3, the DNA is TGTGCCAGCAGCTTCGACCTAGGGGACGAGCAGTACCTC. It specifies CASSFDLGDEQYL.

There are a few counts of this clonotype. V is TRBV29-1 and J is TRBJ1-2, with unresolved D. Deletions cut 6 bases from V and 3 bases from J, with 20 bases between. The germline CDR1 and CDR2 sequences are SQVTM and ANQGSEA. This CDR3 has 15 amino acids. Written as DNA, the CDR3 is TGCAGCGTGGAACGCAACGTCGGTGGGTACTATGGCTACACCTTC. This gives the protein CSVERNVGGYYGYTF.

This clonotype was recorded many times. DNA for the CDR3: TGTGCCAGCAGCTTAGATTACAGGGTGGGATACCAAGAGACCCAGTACTTC. It translates to CASSLDYRVGYQETQYF. V gene TRBV7-9 combines with J gene TRBJ2-5; D perhaps matches TRBD1 (6 bases). CDR1 is SEHNR, CDR2 FQNEAQ, per germline (reference sequence). With 1 base removed from V and 0 bases from J, the gap between germline ends came to 15 bases. The CDR3 contains 17 residues.

J is TRBJ2-7 and V is TRBV20-1, with 8 bases identical to TRBD1. The CDR3 length is 14 residues. V dropped 6 bases and J dropped 3; count of bases not matched to a gene: 10. Germline V gene sequence: CDR1 DFQATT, CDR2 SNEGSKA (reference sequence). CDR3 in DNA: TGCAGTGCCGCGGACAGGGAATCAAGCTACGAGCAGTACTTC. Translation: CSAADRESSYEQYF.

In this sample, this clonotype turned up once. This chain uses TRBV2 with TRBJ2-2; D is perhaps TRBD1 or TRBD2 (5 bases each). The CDR3 sequence is 14 residues long. Trimming removed 6 bases from V and 4 bases from J, with 12 bases in between. Germline CDR1 is SNHLY and CDR2 is FYNNEI. The CDR3 DNA is TGTGCCAGCAGCTGGACGGGGACCACCGGGGAGCTGTTTTTT. Encoded protein: CASSWTGTTGELFF. The full variable domain, completed using reference TRBV2 and TRBJ2-2, is EPEVTQTPSHQVTQMGQEVILRCVPISNHLYFYWYRQILGQKVEFLVSFYNNEISEKSEIFDDQFSVERPDGSNFTLKIRSTKLEDSAMYFCASSWTGTTGELFFGEGSRLTVL.

The genes are TRBV12-3 or TRBV12-4 and TRBJ1-2; no clear D gene. This CDR3 spans 13 amino acids. V lost 5 bases and J 4 bases, leaving 11 bases between the germline ends. CDR3: CASSLSGFYGYTF. CDR3 in DNA: TGTGCCAGCAGTCTGTCGGGGTTCTATGGCTACACCTTC.

The chain links TRBV2 to TRBJ2-3, with D hard to call. With 7 bases removed from V and 5 bases from J, the gap between germline ends came to 7 bases. The CDR3 loop spans 11 amino acids. CDR1 and CDR2 from the germline V gene are SNHLY and FYNNEI. CDR3 loop: CASKGGDTQYF. CDR3 sequence (DNA): TGTGCCAGCAAAGGCGGAGATACGCAGTATTTT. Full variable domain (remainder filled in from reference TRBV2 and TRBJ2-3): EPEVTQTPSHQVTQMGQEVILRCVPISNHLYFYWYRQILGQKVEFLVSFYNNEISEKSEIFDDQFSVERPDGSNFTLKIRSTKLEDSAMYFCASKGGDTQYFGPGTRLTVL.